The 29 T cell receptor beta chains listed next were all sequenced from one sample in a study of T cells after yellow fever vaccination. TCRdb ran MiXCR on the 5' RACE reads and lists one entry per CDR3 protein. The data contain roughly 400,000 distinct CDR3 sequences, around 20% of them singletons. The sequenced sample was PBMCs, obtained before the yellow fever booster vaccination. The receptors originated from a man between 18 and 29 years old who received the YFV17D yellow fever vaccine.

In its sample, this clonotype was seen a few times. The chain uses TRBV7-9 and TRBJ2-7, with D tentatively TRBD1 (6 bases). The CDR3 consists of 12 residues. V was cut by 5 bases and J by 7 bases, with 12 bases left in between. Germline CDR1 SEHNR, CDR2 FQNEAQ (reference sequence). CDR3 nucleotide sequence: TGTGCCAGCAGCCCATTTGGACAGGAGCAGTACTTC. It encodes CASSPFGQEQYF.

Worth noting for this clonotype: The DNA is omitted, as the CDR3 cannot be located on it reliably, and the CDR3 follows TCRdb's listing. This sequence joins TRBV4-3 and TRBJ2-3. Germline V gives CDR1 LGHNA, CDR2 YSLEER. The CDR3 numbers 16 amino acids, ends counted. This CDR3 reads CASSQDLQRGTDTQYF.

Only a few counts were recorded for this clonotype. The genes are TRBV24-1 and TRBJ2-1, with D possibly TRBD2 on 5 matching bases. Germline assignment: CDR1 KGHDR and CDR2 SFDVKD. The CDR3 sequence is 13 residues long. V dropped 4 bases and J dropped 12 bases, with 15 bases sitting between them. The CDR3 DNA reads TGTGCCACCAGTGACTACGCACTAGTTCGGCAGTTCTTC. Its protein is CATSDYALVRQFF.

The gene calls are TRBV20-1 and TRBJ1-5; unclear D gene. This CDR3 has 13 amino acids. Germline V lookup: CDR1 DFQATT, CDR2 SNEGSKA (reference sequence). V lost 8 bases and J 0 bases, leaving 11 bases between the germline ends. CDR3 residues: CSLGVDSNQPQHF. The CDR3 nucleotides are TGCAGTCTCGGAGTAGATAGCAATCAGCCCCAGCATTTT.

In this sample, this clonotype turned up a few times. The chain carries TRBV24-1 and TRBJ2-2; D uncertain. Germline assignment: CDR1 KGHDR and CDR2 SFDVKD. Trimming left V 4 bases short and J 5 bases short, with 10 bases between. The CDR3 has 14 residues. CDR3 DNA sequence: TGTGCCACCAGTGAACGCCGGAGTACCGGGGAGCTGTTTTTT. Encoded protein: CATSERRSTGELFF.

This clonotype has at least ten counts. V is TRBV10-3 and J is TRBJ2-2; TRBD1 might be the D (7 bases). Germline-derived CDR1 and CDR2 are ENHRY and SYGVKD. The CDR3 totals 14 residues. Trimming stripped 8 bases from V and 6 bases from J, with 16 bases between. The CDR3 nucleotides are TGTGCCATCGGGGGGACAGAAAGGCCCGGGGAGCTGTTTTTT. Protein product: CAIGGTERPGELFF.

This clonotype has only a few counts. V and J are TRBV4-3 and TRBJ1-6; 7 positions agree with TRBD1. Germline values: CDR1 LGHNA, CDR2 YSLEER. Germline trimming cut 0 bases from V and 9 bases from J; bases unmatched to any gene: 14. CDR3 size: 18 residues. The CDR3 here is CASSQEGTALTNGSPLHF. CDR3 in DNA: TGCGCCAGCAGCCAAGAGGGGACAGCGCTCACGAATGGTTCACCCCTCCACTTT.

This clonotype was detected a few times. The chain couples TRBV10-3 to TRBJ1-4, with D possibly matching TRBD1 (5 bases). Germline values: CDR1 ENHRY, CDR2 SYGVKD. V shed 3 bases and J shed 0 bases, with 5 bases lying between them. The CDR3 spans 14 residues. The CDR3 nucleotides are TGTGCCATCAGTGACAGGGCAACTAATGAAAAACTGTTTTTT. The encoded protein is CAISDRATNEKLFF.

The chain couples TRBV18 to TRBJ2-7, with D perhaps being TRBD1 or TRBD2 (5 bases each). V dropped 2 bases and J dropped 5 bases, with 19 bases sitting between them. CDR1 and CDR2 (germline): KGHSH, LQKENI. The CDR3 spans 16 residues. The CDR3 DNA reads TGTGCCAGCTCACCATTGAGGGACCCGCCGGGCCACGAGCAGTACGTC. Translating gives CASSPLRDPPGHEQYV.

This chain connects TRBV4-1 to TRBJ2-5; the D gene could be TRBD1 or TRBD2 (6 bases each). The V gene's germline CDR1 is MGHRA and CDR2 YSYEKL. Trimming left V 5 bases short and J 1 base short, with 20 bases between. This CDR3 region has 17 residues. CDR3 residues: CASSYPGGPIPQETQYF. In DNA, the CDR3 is TGCGCCAGCAGCTATCCCGGGGGCCCGATCCCCCAAGAGACCCAGTACTTC.

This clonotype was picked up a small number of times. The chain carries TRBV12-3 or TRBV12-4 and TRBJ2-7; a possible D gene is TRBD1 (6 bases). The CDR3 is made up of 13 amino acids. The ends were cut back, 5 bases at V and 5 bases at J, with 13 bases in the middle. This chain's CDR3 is CASSLTGFDEQYV. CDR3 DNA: TGTGCCAGCAGTCTGACAGGTTTCGACGAGCAGTACGTC.

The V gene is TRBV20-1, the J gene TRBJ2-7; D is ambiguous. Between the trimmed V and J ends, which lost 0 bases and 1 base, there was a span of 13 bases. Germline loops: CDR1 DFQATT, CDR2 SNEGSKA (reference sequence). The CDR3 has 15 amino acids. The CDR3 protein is CSARDRLGISYEQYV. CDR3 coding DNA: TGCAGTGCTAGAGATAGGCTGGGAATTTCCTACGAGCAGTACGTC.

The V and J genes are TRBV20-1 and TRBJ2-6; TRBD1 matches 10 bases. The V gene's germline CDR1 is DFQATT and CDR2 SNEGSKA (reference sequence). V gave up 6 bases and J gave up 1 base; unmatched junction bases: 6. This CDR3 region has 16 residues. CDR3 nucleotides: TGCAGTGCCACCGGGACAGGGGAATCTGGGGCCAACGTCCTGACTTTC. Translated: CSATGTGESGANVLTF.

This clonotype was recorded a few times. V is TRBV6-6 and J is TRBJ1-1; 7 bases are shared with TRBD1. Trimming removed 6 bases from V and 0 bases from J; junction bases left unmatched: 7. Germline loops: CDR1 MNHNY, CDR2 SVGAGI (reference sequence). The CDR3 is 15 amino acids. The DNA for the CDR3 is TGTGCCAGCAGGATCCGCAGGGGGATGAACACTGAAGCTTTCTTT. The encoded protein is CASRIRRGMNTEAFF.

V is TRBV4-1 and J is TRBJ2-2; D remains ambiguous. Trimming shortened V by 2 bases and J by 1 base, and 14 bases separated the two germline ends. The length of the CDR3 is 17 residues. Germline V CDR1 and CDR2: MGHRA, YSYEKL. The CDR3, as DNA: TGCGCCAGCAGCCAAAGTCCCCTTCGCAGGAACACCGGGGAGCTGTTTTTT. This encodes CASSQSPLRRNTGELFF.

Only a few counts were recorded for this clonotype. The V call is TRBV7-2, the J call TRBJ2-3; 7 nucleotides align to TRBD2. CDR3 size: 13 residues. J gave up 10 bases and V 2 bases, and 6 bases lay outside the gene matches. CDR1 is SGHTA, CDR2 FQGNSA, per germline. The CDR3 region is CASSLREGSAQYF. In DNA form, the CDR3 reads TGTGCCAGCAGCTTAAGGGAGGGGTCTGCGCAGTATTTT.

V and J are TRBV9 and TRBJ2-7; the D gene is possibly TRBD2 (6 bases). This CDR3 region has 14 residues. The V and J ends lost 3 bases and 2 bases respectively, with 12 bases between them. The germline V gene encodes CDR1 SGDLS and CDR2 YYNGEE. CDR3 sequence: CASSEAGTAYEQYV. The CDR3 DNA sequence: TGTGCCAGCAGCGAAGCGGGCACGGCCTACGAGCAGTACGTC.

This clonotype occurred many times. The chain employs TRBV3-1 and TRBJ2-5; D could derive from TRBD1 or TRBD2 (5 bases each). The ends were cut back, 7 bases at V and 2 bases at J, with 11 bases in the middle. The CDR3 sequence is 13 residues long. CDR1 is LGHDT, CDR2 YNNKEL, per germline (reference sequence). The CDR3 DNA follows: TGTGCCAGCACCCTCGGGGCTCAAGAGACCCAGTACTTC. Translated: CASTLGAQETQYF.

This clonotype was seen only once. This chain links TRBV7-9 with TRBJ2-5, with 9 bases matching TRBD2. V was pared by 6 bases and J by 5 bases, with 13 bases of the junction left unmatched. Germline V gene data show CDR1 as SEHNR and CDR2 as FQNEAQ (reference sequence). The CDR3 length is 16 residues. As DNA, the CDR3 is TGTGCCAGCAGGGAGCTAGGAGCGGGGGGTGAGGAGACCCAGTACTTC. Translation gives CASRELGAGGEETQYF.

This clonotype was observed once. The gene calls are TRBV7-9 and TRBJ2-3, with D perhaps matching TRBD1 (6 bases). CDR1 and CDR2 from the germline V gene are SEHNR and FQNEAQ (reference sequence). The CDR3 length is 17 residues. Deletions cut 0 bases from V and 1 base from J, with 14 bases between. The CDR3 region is CASSLARQGIGTDTQYF. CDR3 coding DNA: TGTGCCAGCAGCTTAGCGCGTCAGGGGATTGGCACAGATACGCAGTATTTT.

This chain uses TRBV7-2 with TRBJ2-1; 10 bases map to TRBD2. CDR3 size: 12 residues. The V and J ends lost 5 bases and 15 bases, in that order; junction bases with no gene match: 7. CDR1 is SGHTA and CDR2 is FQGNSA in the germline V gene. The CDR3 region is CASSVSGGPRFF. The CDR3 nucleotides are TGTGCCAGCAGCGTTAGCGGGGGGCCCCGGTTCTTC.

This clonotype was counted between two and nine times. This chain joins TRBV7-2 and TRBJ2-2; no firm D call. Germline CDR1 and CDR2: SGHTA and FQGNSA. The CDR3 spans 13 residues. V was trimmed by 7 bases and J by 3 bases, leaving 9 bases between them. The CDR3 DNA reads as TGTGCCAGCAACGGGTTTGACACCGGGGAGCTGTTTTTT. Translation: CASNGFDTGELFF.

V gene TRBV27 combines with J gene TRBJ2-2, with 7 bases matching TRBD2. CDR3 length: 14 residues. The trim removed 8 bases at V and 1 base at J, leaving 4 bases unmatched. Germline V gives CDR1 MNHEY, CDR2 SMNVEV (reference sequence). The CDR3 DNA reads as TGTGCCAGCGGGACTACTTGGAACACCGGGGAGCTGTTTTTT. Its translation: CASGTTWNTGELFF.

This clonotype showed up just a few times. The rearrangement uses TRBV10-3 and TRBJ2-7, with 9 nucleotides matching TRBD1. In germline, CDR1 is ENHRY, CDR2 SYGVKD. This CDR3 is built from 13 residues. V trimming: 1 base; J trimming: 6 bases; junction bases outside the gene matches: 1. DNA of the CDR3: TGTGCCATCAGTGAGTTGGACAGGGGCGAGCAGTACGTC. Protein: CAISELDRGEQYV.

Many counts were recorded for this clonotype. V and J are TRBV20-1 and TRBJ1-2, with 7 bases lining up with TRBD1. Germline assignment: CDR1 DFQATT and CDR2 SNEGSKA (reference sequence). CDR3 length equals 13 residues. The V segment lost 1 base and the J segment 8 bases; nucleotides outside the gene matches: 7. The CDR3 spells CSARVDREKGYTF. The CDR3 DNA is TGCAGTGCTAGAGTAGACAGGGAAAAAGGCTACACCTTC.

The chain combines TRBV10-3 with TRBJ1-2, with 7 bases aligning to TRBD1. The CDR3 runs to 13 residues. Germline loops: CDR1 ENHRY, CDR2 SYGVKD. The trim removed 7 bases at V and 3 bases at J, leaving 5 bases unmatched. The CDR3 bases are TGTGCCATCACCCCGGGACAGTACTATGGCTACACCTTC. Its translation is CAITPGQYYGYTF.

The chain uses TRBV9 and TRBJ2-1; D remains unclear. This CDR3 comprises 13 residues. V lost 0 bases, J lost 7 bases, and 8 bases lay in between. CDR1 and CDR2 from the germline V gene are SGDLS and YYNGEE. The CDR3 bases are TGTGCCAGCAGCGTAGTATCGGGTAATGAGCAGTTCTTC. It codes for CASSVVSGNEQFF.

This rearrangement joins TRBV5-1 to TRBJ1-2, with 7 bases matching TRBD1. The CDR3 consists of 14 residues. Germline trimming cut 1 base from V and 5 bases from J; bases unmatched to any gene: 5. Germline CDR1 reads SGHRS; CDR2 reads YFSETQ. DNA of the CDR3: TGCGCCAGCAGCTTGACAGGGGAAAATTATGGCTACACCTTC. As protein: CASSLTGENYGYTF.

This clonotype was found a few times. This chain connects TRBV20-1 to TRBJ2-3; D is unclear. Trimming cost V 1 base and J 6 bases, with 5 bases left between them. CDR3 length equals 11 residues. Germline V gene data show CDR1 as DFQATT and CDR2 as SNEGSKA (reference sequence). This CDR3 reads CSARGYDTQYF. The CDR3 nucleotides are TGCAGTGCTAGAGGGTACGATACGCAGTATTTT.